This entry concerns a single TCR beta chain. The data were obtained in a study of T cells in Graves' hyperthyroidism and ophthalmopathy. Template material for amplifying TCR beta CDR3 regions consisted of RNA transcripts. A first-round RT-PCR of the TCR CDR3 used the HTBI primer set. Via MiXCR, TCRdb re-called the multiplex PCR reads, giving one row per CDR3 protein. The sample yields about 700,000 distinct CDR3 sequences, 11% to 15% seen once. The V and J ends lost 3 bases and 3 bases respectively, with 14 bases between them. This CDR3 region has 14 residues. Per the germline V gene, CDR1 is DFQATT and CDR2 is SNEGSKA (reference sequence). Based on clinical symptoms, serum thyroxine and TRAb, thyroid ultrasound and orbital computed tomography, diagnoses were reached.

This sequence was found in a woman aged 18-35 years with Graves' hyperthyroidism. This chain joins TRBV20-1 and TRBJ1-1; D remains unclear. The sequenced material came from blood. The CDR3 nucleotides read TGCAGTGCTAGTTGGCCCGGGCCCCACACTGAAGCTTTCTTT. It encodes CSASWPGPHTEAFF.